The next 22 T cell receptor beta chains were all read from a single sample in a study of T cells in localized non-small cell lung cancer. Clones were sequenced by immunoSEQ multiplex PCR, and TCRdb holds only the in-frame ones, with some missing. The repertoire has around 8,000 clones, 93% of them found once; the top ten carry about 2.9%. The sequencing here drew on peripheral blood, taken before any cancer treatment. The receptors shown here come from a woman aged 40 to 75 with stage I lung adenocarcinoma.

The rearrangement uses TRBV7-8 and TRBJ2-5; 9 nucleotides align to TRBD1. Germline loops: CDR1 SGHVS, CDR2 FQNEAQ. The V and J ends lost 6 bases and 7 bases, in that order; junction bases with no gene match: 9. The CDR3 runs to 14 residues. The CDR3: CASSLRQGVGTQYF. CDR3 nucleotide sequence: TGTGCCAGCAGTTTAAGACAGGGGGTTGGGACCCAGTACTTC.

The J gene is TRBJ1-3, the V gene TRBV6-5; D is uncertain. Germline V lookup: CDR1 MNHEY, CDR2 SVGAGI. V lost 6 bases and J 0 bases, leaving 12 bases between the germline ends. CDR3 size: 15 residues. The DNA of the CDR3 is TGTGCCAGCAGCAGTACTGCCTCCTCTGGAAACACCATATATTTT. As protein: CASSSTASSGNTIYF.

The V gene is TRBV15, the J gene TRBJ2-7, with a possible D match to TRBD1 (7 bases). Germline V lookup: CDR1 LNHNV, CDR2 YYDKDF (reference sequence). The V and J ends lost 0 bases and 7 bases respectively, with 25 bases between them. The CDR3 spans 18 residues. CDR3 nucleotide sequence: TGTGCCACCAGCAGAGATTTTATGGAGGGCTGGACAGGTAGTGAGCAGTACTTC. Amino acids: CATSRDFMEGWTGSEQYF.

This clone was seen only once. DNA of the CDR3: TGCGCCAGCAGTCCCGTGGGGGACAGTAATTCACCCCTCCACTTT. Translated: CASSPVGDSNSPLHF. V is TRBV5-1 and J is TRBJ1-6, with 7 nucleotides matching TRBD1. V gave up 5 bases and J gave up 6 bases; unmatched junction bases: 8. The germline gives CDR1 SGHRS, CDR2 YFSETQ. The CDR3 sequence is 15 residues long.

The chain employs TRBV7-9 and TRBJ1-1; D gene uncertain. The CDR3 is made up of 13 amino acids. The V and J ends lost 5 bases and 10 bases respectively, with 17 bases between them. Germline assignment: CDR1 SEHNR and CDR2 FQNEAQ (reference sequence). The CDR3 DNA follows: TGTGCCAGCAGCCTATCCTCGGCCCGTGGAGCTTTCTTT. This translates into CASSLSSARGAFF.

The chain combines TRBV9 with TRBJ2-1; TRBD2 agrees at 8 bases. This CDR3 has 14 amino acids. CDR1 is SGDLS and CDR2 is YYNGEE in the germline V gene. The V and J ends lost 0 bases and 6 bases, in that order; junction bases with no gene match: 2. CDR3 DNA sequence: TGTGCCAGCAGCGTAGCGGGGGGGAGCAATGAGCAGTTCTTC. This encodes CASSVAGGSNEQFF.

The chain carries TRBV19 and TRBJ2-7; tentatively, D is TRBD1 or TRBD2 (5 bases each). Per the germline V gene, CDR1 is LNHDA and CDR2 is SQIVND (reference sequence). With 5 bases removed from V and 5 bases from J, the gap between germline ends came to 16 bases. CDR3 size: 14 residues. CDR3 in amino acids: CASSGLTDYDEQYF. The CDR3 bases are TGTGCCAGTAGTGGCTTGACAGACTACGACGAGCAGTACTTC.

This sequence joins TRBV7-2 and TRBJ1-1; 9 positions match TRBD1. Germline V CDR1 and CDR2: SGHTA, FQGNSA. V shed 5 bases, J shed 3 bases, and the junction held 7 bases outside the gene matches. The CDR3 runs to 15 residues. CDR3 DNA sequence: TGTGCCAGCAGCCCTTCCGGGACAGGGTACACTGAAGCTTTCTTT. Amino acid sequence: CASSPSGTGYTEAFF.

CDR3 nucleotides: TGTGCCAGCAGTATTGGACAGGGCCCCTACGAGCAGTACTTC. Translating gives CASSIGQGPYEQYF. The gene calls are TRBV6-1 and TRBJ2-7, with 8 bases identical to TRBD1. The CDR3 spans 14 residues. The V gene end was trimmed by 5 bases and the J gene end by 2 bases; junction bases not matched to a gene: 5. Germline V gives CDR1 MNHNS, CDR2 SASEGT.

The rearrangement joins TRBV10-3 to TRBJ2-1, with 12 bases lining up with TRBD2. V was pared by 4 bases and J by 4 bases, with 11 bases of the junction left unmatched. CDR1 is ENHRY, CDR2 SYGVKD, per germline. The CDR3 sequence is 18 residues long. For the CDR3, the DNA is TGTGCCATCAGTGGGTCGGGGCTAGCGGGAGGGCCGTACAATGAGCAGTTCTTC. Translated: CAISGSGLAGGPYNEQFF.

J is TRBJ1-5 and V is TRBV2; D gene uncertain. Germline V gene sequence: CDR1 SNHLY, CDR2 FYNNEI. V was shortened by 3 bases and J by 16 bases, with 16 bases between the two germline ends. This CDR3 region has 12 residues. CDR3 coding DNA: TGTGCCAGCAGTGAGGACGGACCCCTACGACATTTT. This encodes CASSEDGPLRHF.

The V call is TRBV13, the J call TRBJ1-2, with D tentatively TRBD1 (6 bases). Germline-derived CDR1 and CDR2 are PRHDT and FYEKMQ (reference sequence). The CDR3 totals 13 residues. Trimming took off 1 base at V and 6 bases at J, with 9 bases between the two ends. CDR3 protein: CASSLDRADGYTF. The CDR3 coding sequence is TGTGCCAGCAGCTTAGACAGGGCTGATGGCTACACCTTC.

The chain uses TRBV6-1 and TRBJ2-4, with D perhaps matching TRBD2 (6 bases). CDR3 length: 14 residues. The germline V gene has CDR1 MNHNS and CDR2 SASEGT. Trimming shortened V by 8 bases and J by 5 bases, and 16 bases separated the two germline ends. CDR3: CASGLEGPQNIQYF. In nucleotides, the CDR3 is TGTGCCAGCGGGCTGGAGGGTCCCCAAAACATTCAGTACTTC.

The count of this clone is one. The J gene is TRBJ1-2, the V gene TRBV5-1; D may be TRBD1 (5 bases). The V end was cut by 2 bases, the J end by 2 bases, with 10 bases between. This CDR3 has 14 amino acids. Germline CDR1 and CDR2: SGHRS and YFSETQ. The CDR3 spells CASSFRDANYGYTF. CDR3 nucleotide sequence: TGCGCCAGCAGCTTCCGGGACGCGAACTATGGCTACACCTTC.

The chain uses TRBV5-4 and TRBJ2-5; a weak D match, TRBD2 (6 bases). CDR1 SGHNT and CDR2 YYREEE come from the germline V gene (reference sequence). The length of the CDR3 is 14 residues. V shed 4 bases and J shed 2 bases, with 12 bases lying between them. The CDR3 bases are TGTGCCAGCAGCACGGGGACTCCACAAGAGACCCAGTACTTC. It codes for CASSTGTPQETQYF.

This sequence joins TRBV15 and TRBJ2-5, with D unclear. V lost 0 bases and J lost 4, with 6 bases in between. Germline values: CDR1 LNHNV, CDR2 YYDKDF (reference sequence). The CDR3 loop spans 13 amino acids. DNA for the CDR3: TGTGCCACCAGCAGAGATTTGAGAGAGACCCAGTACTTC. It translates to CATSRDLRETQYF.

CDR3 in amino acids: CASSPAGDYGYTF. CDR3 nucleotide sequence: TGTGCCAGCAGCCCCGCCGGCGACTATGGCTACACCTTC. The chain is built from TRBV7-2 and TRBJ1-2; D is undetermined. The CDR3 has 13 residues. The V gene's germline CDR1 is SGHTA and CDR2 FQGNSA. Trimming left V 5 bases short and J 3 bases short, with 10 bases between. The full variable domain, rest sourced from reference TRBV7-2 and TRBJ1-2, is GAGVSQSPSNKVTEKGKDVELRCDPISGHTALYWYRQSLGQGLEFLIYFQGNSAPDKSGLPSDRFSAERTGGSVSTLTIQRTQQEDSAVYLCASSPAGDYGYTFGSGTRLTVV.

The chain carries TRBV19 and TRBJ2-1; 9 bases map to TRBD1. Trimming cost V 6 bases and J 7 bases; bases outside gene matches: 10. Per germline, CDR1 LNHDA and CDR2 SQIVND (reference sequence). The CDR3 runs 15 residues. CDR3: CASRPVADRGNEQFF. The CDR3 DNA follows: TGTGCCAGTAGACCCGTAGCGGACAGGGGTAATGAGCAGTTCTTC.

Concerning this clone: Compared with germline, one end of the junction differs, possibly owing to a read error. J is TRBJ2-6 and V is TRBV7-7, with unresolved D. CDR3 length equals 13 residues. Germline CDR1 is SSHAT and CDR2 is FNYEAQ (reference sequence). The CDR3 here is CASSPAGANVLTF. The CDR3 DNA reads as TGTGCTAGCAGCCCAGCTGGGGCCAACGTCCTGACTTTC.

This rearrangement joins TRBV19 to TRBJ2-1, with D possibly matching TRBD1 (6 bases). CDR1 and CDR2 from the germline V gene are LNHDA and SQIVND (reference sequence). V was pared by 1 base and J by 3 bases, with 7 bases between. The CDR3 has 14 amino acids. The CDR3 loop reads CASSIGQDYNEQFF. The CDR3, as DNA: TGTGCCAGTAGTATAGGACAGGACTACAATGAGCAGTTCTTC.

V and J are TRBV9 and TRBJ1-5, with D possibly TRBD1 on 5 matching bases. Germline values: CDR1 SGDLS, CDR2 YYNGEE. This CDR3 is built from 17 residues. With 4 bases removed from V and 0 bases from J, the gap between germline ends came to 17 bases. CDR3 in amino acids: CASSPGGGGYSNQPQHF. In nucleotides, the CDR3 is TGTGCCAGCAGCCCTGGGGGGGGAGGGTATAGCAATCAGCCCCAGCATTTT.

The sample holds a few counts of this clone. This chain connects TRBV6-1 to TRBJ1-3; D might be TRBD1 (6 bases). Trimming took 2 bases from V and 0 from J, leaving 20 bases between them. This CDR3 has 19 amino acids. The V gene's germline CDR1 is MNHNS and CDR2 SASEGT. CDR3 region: CASSESGLGQPASGNTIYF. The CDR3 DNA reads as TGTGCCAGCAGTGAAAGCGGTTTAGGACAGCCCGCCTCTGGAAACACCATATATTTT.